This T cell receptor (beta chain) was retrieved from a study of T cell repertoires in cytomegalovirus infection. Study summary: As its CMV epitopes, the study selected recently identified HLA-C-restricted and well-studied HLA-B-restricted targets. Whole-study findings and limits: Across the ex vivo response, the dominant clonotypes were HLA-C-restricted CMV-specific TCR beta clonotypes. Cumulative frequency (of public TCR beta family members) identified carriers of CMV plus the relevant HLA.

CDR3 length: 14 residues. Trimming shortened V by 3 bases and J by 4 bases, and 10 bases separated the two germline ends. Germline V CDR1 and CDR2: SGHNT, YYREEE (reference sequence). As to this clonotype: The antigen remains unidentified.

MiXCR was run by TCRdb on the reads, yielding one entry per CDR3 protein. Of over 45,000 distinct CDR3 sequences detected, around 21% appear once; the ten largest clones hold less than 70%. The rearrangement links TRBV5-4 to TRBJ2-2, with D possibly matching TRBD1 (6 bases). The sequence derives from a human donor in good health (CMV status not recorded). Some clones in this sample may be carry-over from other donors' samples. The material was CD8+ T cells from cultured PBMCs, obtained from culture after CMV antigen stimulation. The CDR3 DNA sequence: TGTGCCAGCAGCTCGGACAGCGGCACCGGGGAGCTGTTTTTT. This translates into CASSSDSGTGELFF. Drawing the rest from reference TRBV5-4 and TRBJ2-2, the complete variable domain is ETGVTQSPTHLIKTRGQQVTLRCSSQSGHNTVSWYQQALGQGPQFIFQYYREEENGRGNFPPRFSGLQFPNYSSELNVNALELDDSALYLCASSSDSGTGELFFGEGSRLTVL.